This TCR beta chain was captured in a study of early T cells in non-severe SARS-CoV-2 infection. A few counts support this clonotype. MiXCR was run by TCRdb on the 5' RACE reads, yielding one entry per CDR3 protein. The sample consists of approximately 77,000 distinct CDR3 sequences, more than 10% of them appearing once. The CDR3 spans 17 residues. Germline CDR1 is SGHRS and CDR2 is YFSETQ. Germline trimming cut 0 bases from V and 2 bases from J; bases unmatched to any gene: 6. Specimen: whole blood. J is TRBJ2-5 and V is TRBV5-1, with 11 bases identical to TRBD2. This clonotype was sampled from an adult who was a healthcare worker with PCR-confirmed SARS-CoV-2 infection or an uninfected control (not recorded which). CDR3 sequence: CASSLEGTSGVQETQYF. CDR3 nucleotides: TGCGCCAGCAGCTTGGAGGGGACTAGCGGAGTTCAAGAGACCCAGTACTTC.